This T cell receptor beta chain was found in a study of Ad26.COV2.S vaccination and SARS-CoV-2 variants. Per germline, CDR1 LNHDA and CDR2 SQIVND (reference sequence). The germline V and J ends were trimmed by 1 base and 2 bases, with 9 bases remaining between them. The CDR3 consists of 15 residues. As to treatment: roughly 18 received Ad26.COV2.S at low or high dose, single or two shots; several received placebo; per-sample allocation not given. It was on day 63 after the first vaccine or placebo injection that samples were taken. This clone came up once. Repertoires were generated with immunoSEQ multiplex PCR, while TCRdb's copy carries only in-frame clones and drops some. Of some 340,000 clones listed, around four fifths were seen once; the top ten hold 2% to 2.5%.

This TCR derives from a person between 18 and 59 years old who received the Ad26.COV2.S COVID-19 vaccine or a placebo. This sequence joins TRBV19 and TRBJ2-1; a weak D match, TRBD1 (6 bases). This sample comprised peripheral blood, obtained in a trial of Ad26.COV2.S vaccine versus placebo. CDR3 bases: TGTGCCAGTAGTATAGGGGGACAAGCCTACAATGAGCAGTTCTTC. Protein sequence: CASSIGGQAYNEQFF.